The 3 T cell receptor beta chains presented below share a single source sample, sequenced in a study of EBV T-cell therapy then PD-1 blockade in nasopharyngeal carcinoma. Generated by immunoSEQ multiplex PCR, the TCRdb table keeps only in-frame clones and is missing some. The repertoire holds roughly 20,000 clones, around 80% seen once, with 31% in the top ten. Antigens of these TCRs are unknown. The time point denotes: 266 days after commencement of treatment, after nivolumab therapy. Treatment here: AdE1-LMPpoly-expanded autologous EBV-specific T-cell therapy followed by anti-PD-1 nivolumab. Sequenced here: CD8+ T cells from blood, sampled at roughly day 290 from a patient whose treatment included autologous EBV-specific T cells and nivolumab. The receptor source for this set is a man aged 40-49 years with nasopharyngeal carcinoma.

The V gene is TRBV9, the J gene TRBJ1-2; no clear D gene. CDR1 is SGDLS, CDR2 YYNGEE, per germline. Trimming stripped 7 bases from V and 6 bases from J, with 16 bases between. This CDR3 is 13 amino acids long. CDR3 sequence (DNA): TGTGCCAGCGGATTTCAGGCTACCCATGGCTACACCTTC. It encodes CASGFQATHGYTF.

V and J are TRBV16 and TRBJ1-2; no definite D call. Germline V gene data show CDR1 as KGHSY and CDR2 as FQNENV. The CDR3 has 13 amino acids. The ends were cut back, 0 bases at V and 3 bases at J, with 5 bases in the middle. Here the CDR3 DNA reads TGTGCCAGCAGCCAATCCACATACTATGGCTACACCTTC. Encoded protein: CASSQSTYYGYTF.

V and J are TRBV4-1 and TRBJ1-2; D call uncertain. Germline V gene sequence: CDR1 MGHRA, CDR2 YSYEKL. Trimming cost V 3 bases and J 4 bases, with 15 bases left between them. The CDR3 length is 15 residues. The CDR3 DNA reads TGCGCCAGCAGCCAGGGAGGAAGGAACTTCTATGGCTACACCTTC. Translation gives CASSQGGRNFYGYTF.